This T cell receptor (beta chain) was sequenced for a study of cytomegalovirus exposure and HLA in healthy donors. Regarding the study as a whole: Later work showed greater clonal expansion in HLA-associated TCR beta chains than in equally common others.

Remarks on this clone: Its antigen remains unknown.

The PCR made use of 60 Vbeta and 13 Jbeta primers. Profiling relied on immunoSEQ multiplex PCR, and the TCRdb table lists in-frame clones only, not all of them. The sample records approximately 190,000 clones, around three quarters being singletons. Trimming shortened V by 1 base and J by 2 bases, and 14 bases separated the two germline ends. Germline values: CDR1 LNHDA, CDR2 SQIVND (reference sequence). The length of the CDR3 is 16 residues. The chain links TRBV19 to TRBJ1-2; D is possibly TRBD1 (6 bases). The sequence derives from a woman aged 30 to 39 in good health and CMV-seropositive. The sequenced sample was PBMCs. CDR3: CASSIGSGTWNYGYTF. CDR3 in DNA: TGTGCCAGTAGTATAGGTAGTGGGACATGGAACTATGGCTACACCTTC.